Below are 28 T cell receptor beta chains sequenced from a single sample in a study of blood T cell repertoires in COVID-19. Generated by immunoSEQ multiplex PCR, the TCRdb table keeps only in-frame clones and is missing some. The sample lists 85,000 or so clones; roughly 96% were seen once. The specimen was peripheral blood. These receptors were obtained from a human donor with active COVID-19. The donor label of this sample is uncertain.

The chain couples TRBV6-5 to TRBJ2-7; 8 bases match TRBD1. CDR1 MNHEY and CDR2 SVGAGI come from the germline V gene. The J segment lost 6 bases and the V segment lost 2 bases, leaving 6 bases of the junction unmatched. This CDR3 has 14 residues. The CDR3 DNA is TGTGCCAGCAGTTACCGGGGACAGGTTGGCGAGCAGTACTTC. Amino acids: CASSYRGQVGEQYF.

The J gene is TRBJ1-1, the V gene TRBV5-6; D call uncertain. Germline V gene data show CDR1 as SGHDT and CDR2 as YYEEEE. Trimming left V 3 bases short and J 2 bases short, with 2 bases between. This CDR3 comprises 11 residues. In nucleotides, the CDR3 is TGTGCCAGCAGCTCAAACACTGAAGCTTTCTTT. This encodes CASSSNTEAFF.

Here the CDR3 reads CASSRTSGGTYNEQFF. The CDR3 region has the DNA TGTGCCAGCAGCCGGACCTCGGGGGGGACTTACAATGAGCAGTTCTTC. The chain carries TRBV7-9 and TRBJ2-1; 8 bases line up with TRBD2. The CDR3 extends over 16 amino acids. Germline CDR1 SEHNR, CDR2 FQNEAQ (reference sequence). V was clipped by 5 bases and J by 4 bases; unmatched bases: 10. Supplemented by reference TRBV7-9 and TRBJ2-1, the full variable domain reads DTGVSQNPRHKITKRGQNVTFRCDPISEHNRLYWYRQTLGQGPEFLTYFQNEAQLEKSRLLSDRFSAERPKGSFSTLEIQRTEQGDSAMYLCASSRTSGGTYNEQFFGPGTRLTVL.

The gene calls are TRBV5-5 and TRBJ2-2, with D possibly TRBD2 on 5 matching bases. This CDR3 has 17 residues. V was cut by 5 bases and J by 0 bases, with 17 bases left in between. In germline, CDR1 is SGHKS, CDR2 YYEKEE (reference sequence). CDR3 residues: CASRWRSERTNTGELFF. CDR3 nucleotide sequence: TGTGCCAGCAGGTGGCGGTCGGAGCGGACGAACACCGGGGAGCTGTTTTTT. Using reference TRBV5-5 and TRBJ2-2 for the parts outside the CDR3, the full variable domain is DAGVTQSPTHLIKTRGQQVTLRCSPISGHKSVSWYQQVLGQGPQFIFQYYEKEERGRGNFPDRFSARQFPNYSSELNVNALLLGDSALYLCASRWRSERTNTGELFFGEGSRLTVL.

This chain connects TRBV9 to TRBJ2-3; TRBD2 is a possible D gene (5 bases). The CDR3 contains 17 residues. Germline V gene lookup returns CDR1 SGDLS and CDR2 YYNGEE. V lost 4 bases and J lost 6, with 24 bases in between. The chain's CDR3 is CASSPRLASAGGDTQYF. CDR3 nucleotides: TGTGCCAGCAGCCCTAGGCTAGCATCGGCTGGTGGGGATACGCAGTATTTT.

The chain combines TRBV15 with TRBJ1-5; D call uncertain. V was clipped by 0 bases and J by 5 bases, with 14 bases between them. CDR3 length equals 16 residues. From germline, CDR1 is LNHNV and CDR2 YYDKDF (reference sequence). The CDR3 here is CATSRDSREADQPQHF. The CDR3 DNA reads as TGTGCCACCAGCAGAGATTCAAGGGAGGCCGATCAGCCCCAGCATTTT.

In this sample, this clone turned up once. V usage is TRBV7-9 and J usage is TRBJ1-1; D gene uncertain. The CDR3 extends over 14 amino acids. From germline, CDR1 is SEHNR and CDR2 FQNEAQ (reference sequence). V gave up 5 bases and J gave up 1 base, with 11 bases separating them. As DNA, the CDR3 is TGTGCCAGCAGCCCCCGTGGCGGGAACACTGAAGCTTTCTTT. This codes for CASSPRGGNTEAFF.

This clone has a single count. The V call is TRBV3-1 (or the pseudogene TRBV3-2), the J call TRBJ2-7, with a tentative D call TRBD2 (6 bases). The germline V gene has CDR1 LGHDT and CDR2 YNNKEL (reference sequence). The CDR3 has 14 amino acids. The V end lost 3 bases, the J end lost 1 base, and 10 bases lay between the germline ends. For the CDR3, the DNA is TGTGCCAGCAGCCACGGCGGGGATTCCTACGAGCAGTACTTC. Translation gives CASSHGGDSYEQYF.

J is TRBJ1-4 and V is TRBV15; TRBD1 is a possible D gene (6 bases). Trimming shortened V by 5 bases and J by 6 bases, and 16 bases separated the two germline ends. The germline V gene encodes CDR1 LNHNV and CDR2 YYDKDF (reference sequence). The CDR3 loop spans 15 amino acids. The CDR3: CATSDHRATDEKLFF. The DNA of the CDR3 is TGTGCCACCAGCGACCACAGGGCCACGGATGAAAAACTGTTTTTT.

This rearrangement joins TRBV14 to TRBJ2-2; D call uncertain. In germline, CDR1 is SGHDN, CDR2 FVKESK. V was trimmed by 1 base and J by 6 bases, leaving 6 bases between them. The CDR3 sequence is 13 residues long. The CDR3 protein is CASSQAIAGELFF. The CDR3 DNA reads TGTGCCAGCAGCCAAGCCATTGCCGGGGAGCTGTTTTTT.

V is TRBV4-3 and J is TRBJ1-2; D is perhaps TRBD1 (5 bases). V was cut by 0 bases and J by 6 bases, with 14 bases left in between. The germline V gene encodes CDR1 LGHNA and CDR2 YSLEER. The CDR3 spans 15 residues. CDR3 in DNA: TGCGCCAGCAGCCAAGAAAAATCAGGGTCGAATGGCTACACCTTC. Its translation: CASSQEKSGSNGYTF.

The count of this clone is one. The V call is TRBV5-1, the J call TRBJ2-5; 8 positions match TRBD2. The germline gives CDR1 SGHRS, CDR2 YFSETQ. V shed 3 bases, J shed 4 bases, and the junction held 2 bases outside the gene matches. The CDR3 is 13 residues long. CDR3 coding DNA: TGCGCCAGCAGCTCCGGACTAGCAGAGACCCAGTACTTC. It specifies CASSSGLAETQYF.

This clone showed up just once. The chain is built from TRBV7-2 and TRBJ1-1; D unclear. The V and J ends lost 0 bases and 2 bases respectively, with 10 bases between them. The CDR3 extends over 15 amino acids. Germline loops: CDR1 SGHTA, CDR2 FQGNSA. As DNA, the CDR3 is TGTGCCAGCAGCTTAGCCCGGGTCGGAAACACTGAAGCTTTCTTT. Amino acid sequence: CASSLARVGNTEAFF.

CDR3 nucleotide sequence: TGTGCCAGCAGCTTATTTCTGGCCAGCGACCTAGATAGGGAGACCCAGTACTTC. Protein: CASSLFLASDLDRETQYF. This rearrangement joins TRBV7-2 to TRBJ2-5; D is undetermined. From germline, CDR1 is SGHTA and CDR2 FQGNSA. With 2 bases removed from V and 5 bases from J, the gap between germline ends came to 24 bases. The CDR3 totals 18 residues.

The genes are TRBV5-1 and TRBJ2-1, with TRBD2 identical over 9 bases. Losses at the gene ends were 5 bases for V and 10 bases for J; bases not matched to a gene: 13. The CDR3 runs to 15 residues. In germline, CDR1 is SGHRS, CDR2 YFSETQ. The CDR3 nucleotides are TGCGCCAGCAGAGCGGTAGTAGCGGGAGACTTGGAGCAGTTCTTC. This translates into CASRAVVAGDLEQFF.

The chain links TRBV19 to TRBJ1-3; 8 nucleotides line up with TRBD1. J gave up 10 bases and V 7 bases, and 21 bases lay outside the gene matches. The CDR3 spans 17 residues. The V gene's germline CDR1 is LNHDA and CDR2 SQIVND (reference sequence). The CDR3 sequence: CASNQAEIDRGTATIYF. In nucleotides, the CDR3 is TGTGCCAGTAACCAGGCCGAAATCGACAGGGGCACGGCGACCATATATTTT. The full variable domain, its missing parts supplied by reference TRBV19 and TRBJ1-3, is DGGITQSPKYLFRKEGQNVTLSCEQNLNHDAMYWYRQDPGQGLRLIYYSQIVNDFQKGDIAEGYSVSREKKESFPLTVTSAQKNPTAFYLCASNQAEIDRGTATIYFGEGSWLTVV.

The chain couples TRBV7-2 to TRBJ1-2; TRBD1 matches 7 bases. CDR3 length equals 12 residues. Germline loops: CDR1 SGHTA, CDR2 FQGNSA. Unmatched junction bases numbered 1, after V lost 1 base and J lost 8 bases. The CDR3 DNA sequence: TGTGCCAGCAGCTTAGACAGGGGCGGCTACACCTTC. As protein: CASSLDRGGYTF.

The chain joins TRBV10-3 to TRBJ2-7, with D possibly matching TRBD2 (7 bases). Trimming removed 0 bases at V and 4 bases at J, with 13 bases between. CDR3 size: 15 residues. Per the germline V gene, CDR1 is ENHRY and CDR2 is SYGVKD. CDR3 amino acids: CAISESTGGPYEQYF. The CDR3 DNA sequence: TGTGCCATCAGTGAGTCGACGGGGGGCCCATACGAGCAGTACTTC.

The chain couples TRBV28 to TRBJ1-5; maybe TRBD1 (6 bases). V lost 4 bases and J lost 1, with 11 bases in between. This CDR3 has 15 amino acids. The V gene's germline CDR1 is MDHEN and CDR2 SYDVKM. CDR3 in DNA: TGTGCCAGCAGTTCTGCAGGGGTAAGCAATCAGCCCCAGCATTTT. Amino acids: CASSSAGVSNQPQHF.

The chain's CDR3 is CASSQSSDSNYGYTF. The CDR3 nucleotides are TGCGCCAGCAGCCAATCATCGGACAGTAACTATGGCTACACCTTC. This rearrangement joins TRBV4-1 to TRBJ1-2, with a possible D match to TRBD1 (6 bases). Germline V gene data show CDR1 as MGHRA and CDR2 as YSYEKL. V was pared by 2 bases and J by 1 base, with 11 bases between. The CDR3 extends over 15 amino acids.

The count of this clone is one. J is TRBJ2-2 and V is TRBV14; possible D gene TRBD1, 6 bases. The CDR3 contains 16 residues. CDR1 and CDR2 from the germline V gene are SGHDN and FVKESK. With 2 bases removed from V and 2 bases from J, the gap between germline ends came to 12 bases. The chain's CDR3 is CASSQNRRGNTGELFF. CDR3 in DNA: TGTGCCAGCAGCCAAAATCGCAGGGGTAACACCGGGGAGCTGTTTTTT.

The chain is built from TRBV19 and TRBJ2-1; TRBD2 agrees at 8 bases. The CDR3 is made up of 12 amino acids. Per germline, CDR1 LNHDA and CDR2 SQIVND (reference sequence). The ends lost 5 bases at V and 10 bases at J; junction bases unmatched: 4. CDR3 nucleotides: TGTGCCAGTAGTCACACTAGCGGCGAGCAGTTCTTC. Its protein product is CASSHTSGEQFF. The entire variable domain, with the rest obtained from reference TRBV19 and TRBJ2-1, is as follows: DGGITQSPKYLFRKEGQNVTLSCEQNLNHDAMYWYRQDPGQGLRLIYYSQIVNDFQKGDIAEGYSVSREKKESFPLTVTSAQKNPTAFYLCASSHTSGEQFFGPGTRLTVL.

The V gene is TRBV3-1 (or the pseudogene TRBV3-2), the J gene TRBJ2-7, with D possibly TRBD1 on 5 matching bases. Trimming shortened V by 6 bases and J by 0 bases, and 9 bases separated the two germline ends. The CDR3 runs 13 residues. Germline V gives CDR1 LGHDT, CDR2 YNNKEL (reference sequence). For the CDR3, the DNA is TGTGCCAGCAGATCCACAGGCTCCTACGAGCAGTACTTC. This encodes CASRSTGSYEQYF.

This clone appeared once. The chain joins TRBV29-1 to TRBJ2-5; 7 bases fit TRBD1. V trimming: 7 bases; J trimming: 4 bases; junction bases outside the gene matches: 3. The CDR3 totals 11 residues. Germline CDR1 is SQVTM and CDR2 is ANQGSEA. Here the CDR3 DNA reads TGCAGCGGACAGGGTCGAGAGACCCAGTACTTC. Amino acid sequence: CSGQGRETQYF.

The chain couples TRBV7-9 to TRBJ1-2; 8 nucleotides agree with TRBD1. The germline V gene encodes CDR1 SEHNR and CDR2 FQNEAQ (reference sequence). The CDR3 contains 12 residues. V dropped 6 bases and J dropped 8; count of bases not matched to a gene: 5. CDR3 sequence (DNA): TGTGCCAGCAGATCACCAGGGGGCGGCTACACCTTC. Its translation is CASRSPGGGYTF. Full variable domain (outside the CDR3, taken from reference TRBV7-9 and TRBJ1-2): DTGVSQNPRHKITKRGQNVTFRCDPISEHNRLYWYRQTLGQGPEFLTYFQNEAQLEKSRLLSDRFSAERPKGSFSTLEIQRTEQGDSAMYLCASRSPGGGYTFGSGTRLTVV.

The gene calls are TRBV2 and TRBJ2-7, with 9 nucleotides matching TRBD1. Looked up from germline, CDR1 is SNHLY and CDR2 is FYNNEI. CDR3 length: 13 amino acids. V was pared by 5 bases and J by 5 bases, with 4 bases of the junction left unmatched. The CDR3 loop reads CASSSGQGNEQYF. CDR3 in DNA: TGTGCCAGCAGTTCCGGACAGGGGAACGAGCAGTACTTC.

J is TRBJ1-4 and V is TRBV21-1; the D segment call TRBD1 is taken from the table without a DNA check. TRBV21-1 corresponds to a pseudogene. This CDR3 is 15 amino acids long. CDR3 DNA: TGTGCCAGCAGCCCCCCCGGGACAGGGGACGAAAAACTGTTTTTT. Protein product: CASSPPGTGDEKLFF.

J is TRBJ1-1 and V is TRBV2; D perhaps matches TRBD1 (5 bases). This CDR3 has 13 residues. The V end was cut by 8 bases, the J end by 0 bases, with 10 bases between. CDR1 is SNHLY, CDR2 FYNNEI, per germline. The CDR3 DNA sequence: TGTGCCAGCGGCACGGGGGTGAACACTGAAGCTTTCTTT. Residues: CASGTGVNTEAFF. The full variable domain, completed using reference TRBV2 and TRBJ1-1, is EPEVTQTPSHQVTQMGQEVILRCVPISNHLYFYWYRQILGQKVEFLVSFYNNEISEKSEIFDDQFSVERPDGSNFTLKIRSTKLEDSAMYFCASGTGVNTEAFFGQGTRLTVV.